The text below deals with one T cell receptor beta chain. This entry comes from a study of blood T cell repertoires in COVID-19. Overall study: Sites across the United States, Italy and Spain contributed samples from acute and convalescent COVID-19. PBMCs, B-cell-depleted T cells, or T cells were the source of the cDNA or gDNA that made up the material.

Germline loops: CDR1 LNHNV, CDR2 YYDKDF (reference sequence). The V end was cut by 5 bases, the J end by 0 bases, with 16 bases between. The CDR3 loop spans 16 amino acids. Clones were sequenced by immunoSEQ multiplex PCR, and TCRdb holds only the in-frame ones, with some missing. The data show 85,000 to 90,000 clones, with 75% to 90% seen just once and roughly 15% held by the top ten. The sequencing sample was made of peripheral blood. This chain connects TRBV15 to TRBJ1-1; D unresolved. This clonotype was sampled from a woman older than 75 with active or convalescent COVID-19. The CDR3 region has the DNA TGTGCCACCAGCGCCCCTGGGGAGGGAGTGAACACTGAAGCTTTCTTT. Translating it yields CATSAPGEGVNTEAFF.